What follows describes a single T cell receptor (beta chain). TCRdb's table, derived via immunoSEQ multiplex PCR, lists solely in-frame clones and lacks some. The sample has roughly 62,000 clones; approximately 90% are singletons. The sample is drawn from a study of graft-versus-host responses after intestinal transplantation. The input for sequencing was PBMCs, taken around 120 days after intestinal transplantation. This clonotype originated in a human patient who received an intestinal transplant, so some T cells may come from the graft donor.

CDR3 nucleotides: TGCGCCAGCAGCCTCCAGGAGGGGGACACAGATACGCAGTATTTT. Its translation: CASSLQEGDTDTQYF. The chain recombines TRBV23-1 with TRBJ2-3; either TRBD1 or TRBD2 may fit D (6 bases each). TRBV23-1 is an open reading frame whose function is uncertain. V was clipped by 6 bases and J by 2 bases, with 15 bases between them. The CDR3 runs to 15 residues.